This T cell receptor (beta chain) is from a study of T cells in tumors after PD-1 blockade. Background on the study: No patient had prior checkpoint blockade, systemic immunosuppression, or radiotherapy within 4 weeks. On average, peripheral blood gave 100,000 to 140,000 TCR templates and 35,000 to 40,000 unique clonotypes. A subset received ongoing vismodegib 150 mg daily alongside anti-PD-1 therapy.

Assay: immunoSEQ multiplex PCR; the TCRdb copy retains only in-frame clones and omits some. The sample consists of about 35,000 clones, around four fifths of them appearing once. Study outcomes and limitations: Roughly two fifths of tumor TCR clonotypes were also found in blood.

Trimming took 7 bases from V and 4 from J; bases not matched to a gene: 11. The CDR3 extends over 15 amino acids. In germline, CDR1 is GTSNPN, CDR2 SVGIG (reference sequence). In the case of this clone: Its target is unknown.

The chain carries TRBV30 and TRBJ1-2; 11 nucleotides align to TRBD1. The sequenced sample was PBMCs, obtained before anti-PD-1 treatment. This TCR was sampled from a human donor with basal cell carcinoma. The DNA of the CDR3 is TGTGCCTTCGACGGGACAGGGGGAGGCAGCTATGGCTACACCTTC. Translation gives CAFDGTGGGSYGYTF. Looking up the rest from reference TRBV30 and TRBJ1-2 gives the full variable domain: SQTIHQWPATLVQPVGSPLSLECTVEGTSNPNLYWYRQAAGRGLQLLFYSVGIGQISSEVPQNLSASRPQDRQFILSSKKLLLSDSGFYLCAFDGTGGGSYGYTFGSGTRLTVV.